The next 26 T cell receptor beta chains were all read from a single sample in a study of shared clonotypes between healthy human individuals. Clones were read by immunoSEQ multiplex PCR, and TCRdb kept only the in-frame ones, dropping some. The table has some 2.1 million clones, about 95% seen once. CD8 cells regarded as naive lacked CD45RO, were positively chosen for CCR7, and omitted terminally differentiated effector memory CD45RA+ cells. Sequencing was performed on naive CD8+ T cells sorted from blood. The receptor source for this set is a man between 18 and 35 years old in good health.

The gene calls are TRBV21-1 and TRBJ1-6; the table's D call, TRBD1, has no DNA check behind it. TRBV21-1 is a pseudogene. This CDR3 has 14 amino acids. In DNA form, the CDR3 reads TGTGCCAGCAGCAACCACAGGGCTGGGGAGCCCCTCCACTTT. This gives the protein CASSNHRAGEPLHF.

The chain recombines TRBV5-4 with TRBJ1-6; a possible D gene is TRBD1 (5 bases). The V gene lost 1 base and the J gene lost 4 bases, with 12 bases spanning the gap. From germline, CDR1 is SGHNT and CDR2 YYREEE (reference sequence). The CDR3 totals 16 residues. The CDR3 loop is CASSLQGAGYNSPLHF. Here the CDR3 DNA reads TGTGCCAGCAGCTTGCAAGGGGCAGGGTATAATTCACCCCTCCACTTT.

The chain carries TRBV11-2 and TRBJ1-1; tentative D call: TRBD1 (6 bases). Germline CDR1 is SGHAT and CDR2 is FQNNGV. The CDR3 sequence is 15 residues long. V gave up 5 bases and J gave up 1 base, with 14 bases separating them. The chain's CDR3 is CASSQNGGENTEAFF. DNA for the CDR3: TGTGCCAGCAGCCAAAACGGGGGCGAGAACACTGAAGCTTTCTTT.

The chain carries TRBV5-6 and TRBJ2-7, with TRBD2 matching 11 bases. Germline CDR1 reads SGHDT; CDR2 reads YYEEEE. The CDR3 sequence is 15 residues long. V gave up 0 bases and J gave up 2 bases; unmatched junction bases: 1. The DNA for the CDR3 is TGTGCCAGCAGCTTGGAGGGACTAGCGGCCTACGAGCAGTACTTC. Its protein is CASSLEGLAAYEQYF. Filled out from reference TRBV5-6 and TRBJ2-7, the complete variable domain reads DAGVTQSPTHLIKTRGQQVTLRCSPKSGHDTVSWYQQALGQGPQFIFQYYEEEERQRGNFPDRFSGHQFPNYSSELNVNALLLGDSALYLCASSLEGLAAYEQYFGPGTRLTVT.

As concerns this clone: Other DNA sequences in the sample encode the same CDR3. The CDR3 sequence is CASSQDTGEGYEQYF. The DNA of the CDR3 is TGCGCCAGCAGCCAAGATACGGGGGAGGGCTACGAGCAGTACTTC. The J gene is TRBJ2-7, the V gene TRBV4-3, with 7 positions matching TRBD2. CDR3 length equals 15 residues. The germline V gene has CDR1 LGHNA and CDR2 YSLEER. V was pared by 0 bases and J by 3 bases, with 5 bases of the junction left unmatched.

On this clone: This sample also contains other DNA sequences that code for the same CDR3. The chain employs TRBV5-1 and TRBJ2-7; perhaps TRBD2 as D (6 bases). Germline CDR1 and CDR2: SGHRS and YFSETQ. Deletions cut 0 bases from V and 0 bases from J, with 7 bases between. The CDR3 extends over 14 amino acids. In DNA form, the CDR3 reads TGCGCCAGCAGCTTGGCCGGGAGCTCCTACGAGCAGTACTTC. Translating gives CASSLAGSSYEQYF.

The gene calls are TRBV13 and TRBJ1-2; no firm D call. Germline V gives CDR1 PRHDT, CDR2 FYEKMQ (reference sequence). The CDR3 has 13 amino acids. V was pared by 4 bases and J by 6 bases, with 12 bases between. CDR3 nucleotides: TGTGCCAGCAGCTGGACGGCTACGGATGGCTACACCTTC. Translation: CASSWTATDGYTF.

The V call is TRBV7-9, the J call TRBJ1-3, with a possible D match to TRBD1 (6 bases). The germline gives CDR1 SEHNR, CDR2 FQNEAQ (reference sequence). The CDR3 length is 14 residues. V lost 4 bases, J lost 2 bases, and 9 bases lay in between. CDR3 DNA sequence: TGTGCCAGCAGCTCCGAGGGGGCTGGAAACACCATATATTTT. Its translation: CASSSEGAGNTIYF.

This chain connects TRBV4-1 to TRBJ1-1, with D hard to call. Germline CDR1 is MGHRA and CDR2 is YSYEKL. V was cut by 0 bases and J by 5 bases, with 13 bases left in between. The length of the CDR3 is 15 residues. The CDR3 DNA follows: TGCGCCAGCAGCCAAGATTTTTTGGTAGATACTGAAGCTTTCTTT. Translation gives CASSQDFLVDTEAFF.

The chain uses TRBV28 and TRBJ1-2; 9 positions match TRBD1. The germline V gene encodes CDR1 MDHEN and CDR2 SYDVKM. V lost 5 bases and J lost 5; bases outside the gene matches: 6. The CDR3 runs 14 residues. The chain's CDR3 is CASSPGTGKYGYTF. The CDR3 bases are TGTGCCAGCAGTCCCGGGACAGGGAAATATGGCTACACCTTC.

The chain has TRBV16 and TRBJ1-1; D gene unclear. Deletions cut 0 bases from V and 3 bases from J, with 2 bases between. The CDR3 loop spans 12 amino acids. Germline V gene sequence: CDR1 KGHSY, CDR2 FQNENV. The CDR3 loop is CASSQSDTEAFF. In nucleotides, the CDR3 is TGTGCCAGCAGCCAATCGGACACTGAAGCTTTCTTT.

V gene TRBV28 combines with J gene TRBJ2-5; possibly TRBD1 for D (6 bases). This CDR3 is 16 amino acids long. Germline V gives CDR1 MDHEN, CDR2 SYDVKM. V was pared by 3 bases and J by 2 bases, with 16 bases between. The CDR3 coding sequence is TGTGCCAGCAGTTTGGGTCCGGGACAACTACAAGAGACCCAGTACTTC. It encodes CASSLGPGQLQETQYF. The full variable domain, in which reference TRBV28 and TRBJ2-5 provide the parts outside the CDR3, is DVKVTQSSRYLVKRTGEKVFLECVQDMDHENMFWYRQDPGLGLRLIYFSYDVKMKEKGDIPEGYSVSREKKERFSLILESASTNQTSMYLCASSLGPGQLQETQYFGPGTRLLVL.

The chain couples TRBV4-1 to TRBJ1-2; the D is unclear. There are 15 residues in the CDR3. Per the germline V gene, CDR1 is MGHRA and CDR2 is YSYEKL. Trimming stripped 0 bases from V and 5 bases from J, with 13 bases between. The CDR3 spells CASSQDGGQEYGYTF. The CDR3 DNA is TGCGCCAGCAGCCAAGATGGAGGGCAAGAATATGGCTACACCTTC.

The V call is TRBV10-2, the J call TRBJ1-6; D remains unclear. The ends were cut back, 5 bases at V and 9 bases at J, with 17 bases in the middle. Germline CDR1 reads WSHSY; CDR2 reads SAAADI. The CDR3 runs to 15 residues. The CDR3 spells CASSPGPLSGSPLHF. As DNA, the CDR3 is TGCGCCAGCAGTCCCGGACCTCTTAGTGGTTCACCCCTCCACTTT.

This sequence joins TRBV6-6 and TRBJ2-1; 7 bases match TRBD1. The length of the CDR3 is 15 residues. J lost 8 bases, V lost 0 bases, and 7 bases had no gene match. Germline lookup yields CDR1 MNHNY and CDR2 SVGAGI (reference sequence). CDR3 sequence (DNA): TGTGCCAGCAGTTACTCTAGGACAGGACACGATGAGCAGTTCTTC. Its translation: CASSYSRTGHDEQFF.

This sequence joins TRBV7-9 and TRBJ2-7; D not certain. Germline lookup yields CDR1 SEHNR and CDR2 FQNEAQ (reference sequence). The CDR3 totals 14 residues. Trimming took off 7 bases at V and 0 bases at J, with 13 bases between the two ends. CDR3 sequence reads: CASTGDRSSYEQYF. Written as DNA, the CDR3 is TGTGCCAGCACCGGAGACCGCAGCTCCTACGAGCAGTACTTC.

This clone was counted a single time. J is TRBJ2-7 and V is TRBV6-1, with a possible D match to TRBD1 (6 bases). The CDR3 has 16 residues. Deletions cut 2 bases from V and 6 bases from J, with 20 bases between. The germline V gene encodes CDR1 MNHNS and CDR2 SASEGT. CDR3 region: CASSELTGNLAGEQYF. CDR3 sequence (DNA): TGTGCCAGCAGTGAATTAACAGGGAATCTGGCTGGCGAGCAGTACTTC.

The rearrangement joins TRBV13 to TRBJ1-5; no clear D. CDR3 size: 14 residues. Germline V gene data show CDR1 as PRHDT and CDR2 as FYEKMQ (reference sequence). Trimming stripped 0 bases from V and 4 bases from J, with 7 bases between. The CDR3 coding sequence is TGTGCCAGCAGCTTAGGGGGAGAGAATCAGCCCCAGCATTTT. Protein sequence: CASSLGGENQPQHF. Full variable domain (outside the CDR3, taken from reference TRBV13 and TRBJ1-5): AAGVIQSPRHLIKEKRETATLKCYPIPRHDTVYWYQQGPGQDPQFLISFYEKMQSDKGSIPDRFSAQQFSDYHSELNMSSLELGDSALYFCASSLGGENQPQHFGDGTRLSIL.

The rearrangement links TRBV19 to TRBJ1-1, with unresolved D. CDR1 and CDR2 (germline): LNHDA, SQIVND (reference sequence). The CDR3 sequence is 14 residues long. V dropped 0 bases and J dropped 6 bases, with 11 bases sitting between them. The CDR3 spells CASSIDPAPSEAFF. The CDR3 DNA is TGTGCCAGTAGTATAGATCCGGCCCCCTCTGAAGCTTTCTTT. The full variable domain, rest sourced from reference TRBV19 and TRBJ1-1, is DGGITQSPKYLFRKEGQNVTLSCEQNLNHDAMYWYRQDPGQGLRLIYYSQIVNDFQKGDIAEGYSVSREKKESFPLTVTSAQKNPTAFYLCASSIDPAPSEAFFGQGTRLTVV.

This clone was observed a handful of times. Within the sample, other DNA sequences also encode this same CDR3. V gene TRBV4-1 combines with J gene TRBJ2-7; TRBD2 agrees at 9 bases. CDR1 is MGHRA and CDR2 is YSYEKL in the germline V gene. The CDR3 runs 15 residues. Losses at the gene ends were 1 base for V and 0 bases for J; bases not matched to a gene: 1. The chain's CDR3 is CASSQGLADSYEQYF. The CDR3 region has the DNA TGCGCCAGCAGCCAAGGACTAGCGGACTCCTACGAGCAGTACTTC.

Points on this clone: This sample includes further DNA sequences coding for the same CDR3. This chain connects TRBV7-9 to TRBJ2-1, with 11 positions matching TRBD2. Germline loops: CDR1 SEHNR, CDR2 FQNEAQ (reference sequence). The CDR3 totals 16 residues. V was pared by 4 bases and J by 2 bases, with 4 bases of the junction left unmatched. CDR3 nucleotides: TGTGCCAGCAGCTCCTTAGCGGGAGGGACCTACAATGAGCAGTTCTTC. Protein product: CASSSLAGGTYNEQFF.

This clone appeared a single time. The chain has TRBV6-1 and TRBJ2-5; 9 bases agree with TRBD2. Germline CDR1 is MNHNS and CDR2 is SASEGT. This CDR3 comprises 14 residues. Here the CDR3 DNA reads TGTGGAAACTGGGCTAGCGGGGTACAAGAGACCCAGTACTTC. This translates into CGNWASGVQETQYF.

Here the CDR3 reads CSVEDFSRGGYEQYF. In nucleotides, the CDR3 is TGCAGCGTTGAAGATTTTTCCCGCGGGGGCTACGAGCAGTACTTC. The chain employs TRBV29-1 and TRBJ2-7; 7 bases are shared with TRBD2. Germline CDR1 reads SQVTM; CDR2 reads ANQGSEA. The CDR3 spans 15 residues. Germline trimming cut 0 bases from V and 3 bases from J; bases unmatched to any gene: 8.

This clone was seen once. The rearrangement links TRBV13 to TRBJ2-5; weak D call: TRBD1 (6 bases). The CDR3 totals 15 residues. Per germline, CDR1 PRHDT and CDR2 FYEKMQ (reference sequence). Trimming removed 5 bases from V and 2 bases from J, with 15 bases in between. The CDR3 nucleotides read TGTGCCAGCAGCCCAGGGGACATTCCTCAAGAGACCCAGTACTTC. This encodes CASSPGDIPQETQYF.

The chain couples TRBV14 to TRBJ1-2, with a tentative D call TRBD1 (5 bases). This CDR3 is 13 amino acids long. Germline V gene sequence: CDR1 SGHDN, CDR2 FVKESK. V dropped 6 bases and J dropped 4 bases, with 12 bases sitting between them. The CDR3 nucleotides are TGTGCCAGCAGTACGGTCCAGGGCTATGGCTACACCTTC. Translation: CASSTVQGYGYTF.

The CDR3 is CASSEGWRGNGYNEQFF. As DNA, the CDR3 is TGCGCCAGCAGTGAGGGTTGGAGGGGGAATGGATACAATGAGCAGTTCTTC. The V and J genes are TRBV10-2 and TRBJ2-1; D might be TRBD1 or TRBD2, each matching 6 bases. The CDR3 extends over 17 amino acids. In germline, CDR1 is WSHSY, CDR2 SAAADI. V gave up 2 bases and J gave up 4 bases, with 18 bases separating them.